This TCR beta chain derives from a study of T-cell reconstitution after alpha-beta-depleted transplantation in children. Unique molecular identifiers were used in preparing the TCRbeta library. MiXCR, applied by TCRdb to the PCR reads, yields one record per CDR3 protein. Of tens of thousands of distinct CDR3 sequences detected, roughly 4.9% appear once; the ten largest clones hold around 18%. This clonotype was recorded at least ten times. The CDR3 is made up of 16 amino acids. Trimming cost V 5 bases and J 5 bases; bases outside gene matches: 10. This receptor was identified in a boy under two years old who had a stem cell transplant for acute myeloid leukemia, so the T cells may come from the graft donor. This chain links TRBV12-3 or TRBV12-4 with TRBJ2-2, with 8 bases aligning to TRBD1. The material sequenced was PBMCs, mostly from graft donor cells, taken 180 days after TCRalphabeta/CD19-depleted stem cell transplant. For the CDR3, the DNA is TGTGCCAGCAGTAGCCTGCTCAGGGGGCGAACCGGGGAGCTGTTTTTT. This codes for CASSSLLRGRTGELFF.